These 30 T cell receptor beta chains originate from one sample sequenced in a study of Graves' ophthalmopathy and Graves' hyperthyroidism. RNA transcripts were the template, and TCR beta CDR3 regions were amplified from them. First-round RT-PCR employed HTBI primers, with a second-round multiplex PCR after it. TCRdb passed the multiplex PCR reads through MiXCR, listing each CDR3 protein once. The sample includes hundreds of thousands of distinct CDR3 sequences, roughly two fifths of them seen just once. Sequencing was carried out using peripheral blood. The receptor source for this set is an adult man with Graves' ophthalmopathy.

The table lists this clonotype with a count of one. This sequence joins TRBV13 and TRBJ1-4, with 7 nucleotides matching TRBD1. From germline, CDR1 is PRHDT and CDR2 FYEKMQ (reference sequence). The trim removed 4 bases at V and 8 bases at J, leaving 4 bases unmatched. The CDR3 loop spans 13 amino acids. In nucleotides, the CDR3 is TGTGCCAGCAGCTCTGGGACAGAGGAAAAACTGTTTTTT. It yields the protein CASSSGTEEKLFF. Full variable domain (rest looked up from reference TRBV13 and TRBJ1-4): AAGVIQSPRHLIKEKRETATLKCYPIPRHDTVYWYQQGPGQDPQFLISFYEKMQSDKGSIPDRFSAQQFSDYHSELNMSSLELGDSALYFCASSSGTEEKLFFGSGTQLSVL.

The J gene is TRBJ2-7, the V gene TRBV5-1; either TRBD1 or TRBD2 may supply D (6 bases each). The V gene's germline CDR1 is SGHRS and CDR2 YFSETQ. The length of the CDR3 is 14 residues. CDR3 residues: CACSLVGGRYEQYV. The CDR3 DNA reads TGCGCCTGCAGCTTGGTAGGGGGGCGATACGAGCAGTACGTC.

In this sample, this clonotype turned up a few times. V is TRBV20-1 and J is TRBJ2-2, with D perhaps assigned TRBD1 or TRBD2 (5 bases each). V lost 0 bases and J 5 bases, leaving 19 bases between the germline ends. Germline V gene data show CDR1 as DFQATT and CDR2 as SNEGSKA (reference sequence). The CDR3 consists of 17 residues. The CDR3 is CSAREAVGTGSTGELFF. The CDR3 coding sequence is TGCAGTGCTAGAGAGGCAGTGGGGACGGGTAGTACCGGGGAGCTGTTTTTT.

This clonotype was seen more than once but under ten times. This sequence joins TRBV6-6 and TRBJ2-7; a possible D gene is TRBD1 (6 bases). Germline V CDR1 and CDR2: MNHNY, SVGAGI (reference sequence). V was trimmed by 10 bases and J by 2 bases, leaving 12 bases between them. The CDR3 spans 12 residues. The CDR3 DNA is TGTGCCACCAGAGGGGGACCCTACGAGCAGTACTTC. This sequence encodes CATRGGPYEQYF.

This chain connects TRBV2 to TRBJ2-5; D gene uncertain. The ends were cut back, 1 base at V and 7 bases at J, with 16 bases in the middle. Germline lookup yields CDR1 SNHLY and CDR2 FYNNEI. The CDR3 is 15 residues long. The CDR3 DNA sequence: TGTGCCAGCAGTGAAGTAGGAAGGAGTGGTGGGACCCAGTACTTC. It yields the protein CASSEVGRSGGTQYF.

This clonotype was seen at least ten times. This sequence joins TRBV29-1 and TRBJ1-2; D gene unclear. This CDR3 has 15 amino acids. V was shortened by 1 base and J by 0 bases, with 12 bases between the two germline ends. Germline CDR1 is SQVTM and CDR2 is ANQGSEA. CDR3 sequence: CSVEGSRSSNYGYTF. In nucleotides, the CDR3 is TGCAGCGTTGAAGGCAGCCGTTCTTCTAACTATGGCTACACCTTC.

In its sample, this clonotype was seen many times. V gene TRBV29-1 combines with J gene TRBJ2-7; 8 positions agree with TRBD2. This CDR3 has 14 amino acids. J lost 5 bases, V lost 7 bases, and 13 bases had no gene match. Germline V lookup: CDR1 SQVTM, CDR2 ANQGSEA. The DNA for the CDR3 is TGCAGCGCCCGTCGGGGGGGTGACCACAACGAGCAGTACTTC. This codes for CSARRGGDHNEQYF.

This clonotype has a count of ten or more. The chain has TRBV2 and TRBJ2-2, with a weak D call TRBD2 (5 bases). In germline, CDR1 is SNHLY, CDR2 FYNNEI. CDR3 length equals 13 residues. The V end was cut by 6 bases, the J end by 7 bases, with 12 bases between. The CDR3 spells CASSGIQVGELFF. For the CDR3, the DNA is TGTGCCAGCAGCGGGATCCAGGTCGGGGAGCTGTTTTTT.

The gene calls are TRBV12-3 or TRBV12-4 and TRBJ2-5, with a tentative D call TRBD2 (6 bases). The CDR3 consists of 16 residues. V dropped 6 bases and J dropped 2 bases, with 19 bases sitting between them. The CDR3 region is CASSDSYGGSQETQYF. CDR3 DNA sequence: TGTGCCAGCAGCGACAGCTATGGGGGGTCGCAAGAGACCCAGTACTTC.

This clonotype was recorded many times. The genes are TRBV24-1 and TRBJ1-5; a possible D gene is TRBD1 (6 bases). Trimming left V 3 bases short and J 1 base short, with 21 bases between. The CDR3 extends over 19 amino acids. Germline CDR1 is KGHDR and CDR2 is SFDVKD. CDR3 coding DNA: TGTGCCACCAGTGATCATGAAATGGGACACCTACTCAGCAATCAGCCCCAGCATTTT. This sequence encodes CATSDHEMGHLLSNQPQHF.

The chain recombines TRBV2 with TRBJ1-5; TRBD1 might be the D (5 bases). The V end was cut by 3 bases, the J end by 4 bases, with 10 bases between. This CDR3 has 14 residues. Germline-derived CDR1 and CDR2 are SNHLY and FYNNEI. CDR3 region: CASSDGAANQPQHF. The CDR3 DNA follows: TGTGCCAGCAGTGACGGGGCTGCTAATCAGCCCCAGCATTTT.

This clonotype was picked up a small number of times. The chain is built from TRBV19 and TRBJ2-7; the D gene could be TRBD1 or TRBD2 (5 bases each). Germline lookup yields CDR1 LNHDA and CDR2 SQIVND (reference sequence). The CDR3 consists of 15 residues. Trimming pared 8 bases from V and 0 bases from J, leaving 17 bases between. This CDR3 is CASGIGAASSYEQYF. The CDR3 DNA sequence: TGTGCCAGTGGAATCGGGGCAGCCAGCTCCTACGAGCAGTACTTC. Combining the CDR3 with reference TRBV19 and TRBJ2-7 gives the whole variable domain DGGITQSPKYLFRKEGQNVTLSCEQNLNHDAMYWYRQDPGQGLRLIYYSQIVNDFQKGDIAEGYSVSREKKESFPLTVTSAQKNPTAFYLCASGIGAASSYEQYFGPGTRLTVT.

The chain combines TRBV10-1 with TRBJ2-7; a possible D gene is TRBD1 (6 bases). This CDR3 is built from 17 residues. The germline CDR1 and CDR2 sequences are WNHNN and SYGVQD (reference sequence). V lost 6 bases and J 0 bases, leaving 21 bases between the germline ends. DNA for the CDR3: TGCGCCAGCAGCCCCAGGCGAGGGACACCTAGCTCCTACGAGCAGTACTTC. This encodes CASSPRRGTPSSYEQYF.

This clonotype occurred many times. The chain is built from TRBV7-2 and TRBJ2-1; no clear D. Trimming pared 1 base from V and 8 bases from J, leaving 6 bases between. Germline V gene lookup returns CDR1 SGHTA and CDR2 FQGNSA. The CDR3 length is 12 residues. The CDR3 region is CASSLGWDEQFF. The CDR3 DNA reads TGTGCCAGCAGCTTAGGTTGGGATGAGCAGTTCTTC. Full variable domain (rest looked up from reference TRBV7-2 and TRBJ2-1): GAGVSQSPSNKVTEKGKDVELRCDPISGHTALYWYRQSLGQGLEFLIYFQGNSAPDKSGLPSDRFSAERTGGSVSTLTIQRTQQEDSAVYLCASSLGWDEQFFGPGTRLTVL.

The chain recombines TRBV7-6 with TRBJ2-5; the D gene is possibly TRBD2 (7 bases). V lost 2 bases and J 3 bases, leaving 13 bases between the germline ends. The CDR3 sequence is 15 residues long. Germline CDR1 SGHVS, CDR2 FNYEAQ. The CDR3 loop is CASSLTTGREETQYF. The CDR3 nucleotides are TGTGCCAGCAGCTTAACTACAGGGAGGGAAGAGACCCAGTACTTC.

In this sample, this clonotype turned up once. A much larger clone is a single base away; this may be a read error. The CDR3 here is CARKGTENEKLFF. For the CDR3, the DNA is TGCGCCAGGAAGGGGACAGAGAATGAAAAACTGTTTTTT. The rearrangement uses TRBV5-1 and TRBJ1-4; the match to TRBD1 covers 7 bases. The CDR3 sequence is 13 residues long. The germline gives CDR1 SGHRS, CDR2 YFSETQ. V gave up 8 bases and J gave up 5 bases; unmatched junction bases: 6. The complete variable domain, with remaining parts taken from reference TRBV5-1 and TRBJ1-4, reads KAGVTQTPRYLIKTRGQQVTLSCSPISGHRSVSWYQQTPGQGLQFLFEYFSETQRNKGNFPGRFSGRQFSNSRSEMNVSTLELGDSALYLCARKGTENEKLFFGSGTQLSVL.

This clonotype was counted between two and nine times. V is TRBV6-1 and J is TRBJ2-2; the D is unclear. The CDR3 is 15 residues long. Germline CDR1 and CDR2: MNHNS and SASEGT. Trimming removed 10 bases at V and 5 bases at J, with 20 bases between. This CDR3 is CAIKDGDFLTGELFF. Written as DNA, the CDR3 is TGTGCCATCAAGGACGGTGACTTTCTAACCGGGGAGCTGTTTTTT.

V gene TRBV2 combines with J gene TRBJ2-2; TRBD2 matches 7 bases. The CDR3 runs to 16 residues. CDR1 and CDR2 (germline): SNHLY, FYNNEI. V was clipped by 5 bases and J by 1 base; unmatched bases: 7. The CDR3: CASSYSTGGNTGELFF. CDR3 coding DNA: TGTGCCAGCAGTTACTCGACGGGGGGGAACACCGGGGAGCTGTTTTTT. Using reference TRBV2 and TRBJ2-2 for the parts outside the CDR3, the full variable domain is EPEVTQTPSHQVTQMGQEVILRCVPISNHLYFYWYRQILGQKVEFLVSFYNNEISEKSEIFDDQFSVERPDGSNFTLKIRSTKLEDSAMYFCASSYSTGGNTGELFFGEGSRLTVL.

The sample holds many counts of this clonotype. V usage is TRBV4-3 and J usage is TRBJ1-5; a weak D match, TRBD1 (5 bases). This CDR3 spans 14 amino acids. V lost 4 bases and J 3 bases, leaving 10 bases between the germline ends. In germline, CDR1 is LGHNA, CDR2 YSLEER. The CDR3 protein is CASSPGRNNQPQHF. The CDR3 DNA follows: TGCGCCAGCAGCCCGGGACGAAACAATCAGCCCCAGCATTTT.

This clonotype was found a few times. The CDR3 loop reads CASSDRGWVGGQPQHF. In DNA, the CDR3 is TGTGCCAGCAGTGACCGAGGTTGGGTCGGAGGTCAGCCCCAGCATTTT. The J gene is TRBJ1-5, the V gene TRBV6-5; no reliable D call. CDR3 length: 16 residues. The V gene's germline CDR1 is MNHEY and CDR2 SVGAGI. Trimming cost V 5 bases and J 6 bases, with 20 bases left between them.

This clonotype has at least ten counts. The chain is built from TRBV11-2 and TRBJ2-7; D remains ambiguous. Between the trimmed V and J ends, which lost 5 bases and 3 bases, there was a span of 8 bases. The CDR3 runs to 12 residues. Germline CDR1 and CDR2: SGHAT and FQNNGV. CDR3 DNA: TGTGCCAGCAGCGTCCCGGGCTACGAGCAGTACTTC. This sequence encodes CASSVPGYEQYF.

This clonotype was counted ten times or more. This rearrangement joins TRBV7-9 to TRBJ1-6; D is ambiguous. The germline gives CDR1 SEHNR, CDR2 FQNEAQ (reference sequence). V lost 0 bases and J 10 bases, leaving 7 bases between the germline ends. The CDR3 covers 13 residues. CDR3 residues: CASSLALDSPLHF. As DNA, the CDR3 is TGTGCCAGCAGCTTAGCGCTGGACTCACCCCTCCACTTT.

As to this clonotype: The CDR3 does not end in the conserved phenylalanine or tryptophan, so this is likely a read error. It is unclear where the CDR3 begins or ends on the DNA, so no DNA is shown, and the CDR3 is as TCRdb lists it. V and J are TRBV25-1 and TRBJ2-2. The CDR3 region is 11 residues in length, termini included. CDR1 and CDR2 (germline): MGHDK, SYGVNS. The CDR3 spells CASSEVGEPFY.

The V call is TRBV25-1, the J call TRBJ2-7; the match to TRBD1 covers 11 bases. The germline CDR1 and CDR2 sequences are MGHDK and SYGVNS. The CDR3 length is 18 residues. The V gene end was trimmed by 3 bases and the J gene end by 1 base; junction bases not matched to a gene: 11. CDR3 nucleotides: TGTGCCAGCAGTGACGGTTTGGGACAGGGGGATTTTTCCTACGAGCAGTACTTC. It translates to CASSDGLGQGDFSYEQYF.

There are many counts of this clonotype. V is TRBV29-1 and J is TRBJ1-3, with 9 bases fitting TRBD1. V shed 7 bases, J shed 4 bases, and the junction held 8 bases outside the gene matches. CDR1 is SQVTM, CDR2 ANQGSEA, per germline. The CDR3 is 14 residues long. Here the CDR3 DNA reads TGCAGCGCTTGGGACAGGGTTTTCGGAAACACCATATATTTT. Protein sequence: CSAWDRVFGNTIYF.

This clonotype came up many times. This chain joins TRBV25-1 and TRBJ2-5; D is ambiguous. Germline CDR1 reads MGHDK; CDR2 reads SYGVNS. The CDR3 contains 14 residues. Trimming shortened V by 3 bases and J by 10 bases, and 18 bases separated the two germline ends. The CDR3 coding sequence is TGTGCCAGCAGTGACCCCAGGACGGAGATGAGCCAGTACTTC. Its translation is CASSDPRTEMSQYF.

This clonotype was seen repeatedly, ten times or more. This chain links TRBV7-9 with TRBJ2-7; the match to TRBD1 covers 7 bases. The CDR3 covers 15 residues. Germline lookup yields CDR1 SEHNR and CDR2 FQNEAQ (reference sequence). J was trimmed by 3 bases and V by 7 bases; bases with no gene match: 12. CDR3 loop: CASTSARQGDYEQYF. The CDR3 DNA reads TGTGCCAGCACCTCCGCGCGACAGGGAGACTACGAGCAGTACTTC.

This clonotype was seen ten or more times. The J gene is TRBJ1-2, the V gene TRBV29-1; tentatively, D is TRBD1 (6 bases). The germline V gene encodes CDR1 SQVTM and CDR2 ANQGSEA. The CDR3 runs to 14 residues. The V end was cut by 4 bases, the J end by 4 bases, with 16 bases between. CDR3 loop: CSVGQGQMIYGYTF. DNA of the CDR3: TGCAGCGTTGGCCAAGGACAGATGATCTATGGCTACACCTTC.

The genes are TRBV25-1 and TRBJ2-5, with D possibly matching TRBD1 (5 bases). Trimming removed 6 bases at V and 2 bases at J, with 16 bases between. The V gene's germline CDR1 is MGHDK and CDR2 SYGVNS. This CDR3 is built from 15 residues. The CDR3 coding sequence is TGTGCCAGCAGCGCATCACAGGACCCGCAAGAGACCCAGTACTTC. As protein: CASSASQDPQETQYF.

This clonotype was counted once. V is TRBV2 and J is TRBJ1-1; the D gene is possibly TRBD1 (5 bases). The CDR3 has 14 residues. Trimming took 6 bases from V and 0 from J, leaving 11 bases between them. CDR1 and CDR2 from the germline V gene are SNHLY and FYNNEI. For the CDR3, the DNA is TGTGCCAGCAGCAAGCGGGGGATGAACACTGAAGCTTTCTTT. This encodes CASSKRGMNTEAFF. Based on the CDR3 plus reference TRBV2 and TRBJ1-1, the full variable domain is EPEVTQTPSHQVTQMGQEVILRCVPISNHLYFYWYRQILGQKVEFLVSFYNNEISEKSEIFDDQFSVERPDGSNFTLKIRSTKLEDSAMYFCASSKRGMNTEAFFGQGTRLTVV.